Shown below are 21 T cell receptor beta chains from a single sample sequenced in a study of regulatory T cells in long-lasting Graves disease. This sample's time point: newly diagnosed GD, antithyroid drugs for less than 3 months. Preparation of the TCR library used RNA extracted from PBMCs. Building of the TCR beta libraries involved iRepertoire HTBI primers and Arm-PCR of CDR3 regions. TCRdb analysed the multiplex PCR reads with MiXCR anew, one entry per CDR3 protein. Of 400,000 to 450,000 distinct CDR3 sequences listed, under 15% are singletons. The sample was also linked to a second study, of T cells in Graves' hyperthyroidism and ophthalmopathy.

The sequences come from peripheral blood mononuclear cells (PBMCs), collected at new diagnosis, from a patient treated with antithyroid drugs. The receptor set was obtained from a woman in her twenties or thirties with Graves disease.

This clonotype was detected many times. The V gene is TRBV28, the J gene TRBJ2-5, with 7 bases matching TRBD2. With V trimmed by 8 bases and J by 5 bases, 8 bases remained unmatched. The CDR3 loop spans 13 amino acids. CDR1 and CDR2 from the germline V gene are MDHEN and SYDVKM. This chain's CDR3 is CASWRERSETQYF. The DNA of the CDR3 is TGTGCCAGCTGGCGGGAGAGGTCCGAGACCCAGTACTTC. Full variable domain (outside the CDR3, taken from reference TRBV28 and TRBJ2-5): DVKVTQSSRYLVKRTGEKVFLECVQDMDHENMFWYRQDPGLGLRLIYFSYDVKMKEKGDIPEGYSVSREKKERFSLILESASTNQTSMYLCASWRERSETQYFGPGTRLLVL.

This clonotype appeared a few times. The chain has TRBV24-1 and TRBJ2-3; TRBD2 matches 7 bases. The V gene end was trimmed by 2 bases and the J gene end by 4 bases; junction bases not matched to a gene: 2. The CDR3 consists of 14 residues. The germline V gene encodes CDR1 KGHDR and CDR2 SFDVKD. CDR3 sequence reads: CATSDSRGADTQYF. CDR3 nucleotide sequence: TGTGCCACCAGTGATTCACGGGGGGCAGATACGCAGTATTTT.

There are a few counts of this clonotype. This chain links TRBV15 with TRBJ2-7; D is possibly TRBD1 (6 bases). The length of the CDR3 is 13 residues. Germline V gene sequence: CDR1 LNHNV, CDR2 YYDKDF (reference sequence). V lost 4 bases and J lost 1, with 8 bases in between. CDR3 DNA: TGTGCCACCAGCATCGACAGGTCCTACGAGCAGTACTTC. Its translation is CATSIDRSYEQYF.

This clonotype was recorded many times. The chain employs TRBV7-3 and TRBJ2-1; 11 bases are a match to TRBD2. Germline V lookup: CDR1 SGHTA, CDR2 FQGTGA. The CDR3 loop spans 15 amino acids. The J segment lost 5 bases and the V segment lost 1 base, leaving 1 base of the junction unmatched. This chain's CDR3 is CASSLRLAGHNEQFF. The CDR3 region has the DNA TGTGCCAGCAGCTTAAGACTAGCGGGACACAATGAGCAGTTCTTC. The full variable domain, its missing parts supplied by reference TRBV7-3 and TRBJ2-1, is GAGVSQTPSNKVTEKGKYVELRCDPISGHTALYWYRQSLGQGPEFLIYFQGTGAADDSGLPNDRFFAVRPEGSVSTLKIQRTERGDSAVYLCASSLRLAGHNEQFFGPGTRLTVL.

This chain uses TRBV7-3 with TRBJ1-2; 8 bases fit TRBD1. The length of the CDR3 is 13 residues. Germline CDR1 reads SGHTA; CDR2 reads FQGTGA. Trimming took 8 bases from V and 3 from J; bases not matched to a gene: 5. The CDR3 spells CASALTGDYGYTF. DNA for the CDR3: TGTGCCAGCGCCTTGACAGGGGACTATGGCTACACCTTC. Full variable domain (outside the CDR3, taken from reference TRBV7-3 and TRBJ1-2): GAGVSQTPSNKVTEKGKYVELRCDPISGHTALYWYRQSLGQGPEFLIYFQGTGAADDSGLPNDRFFAVRPEGSVSTLKIQRTERGDSAVYLCASALTGDYGYTFGSGTRLTVV.

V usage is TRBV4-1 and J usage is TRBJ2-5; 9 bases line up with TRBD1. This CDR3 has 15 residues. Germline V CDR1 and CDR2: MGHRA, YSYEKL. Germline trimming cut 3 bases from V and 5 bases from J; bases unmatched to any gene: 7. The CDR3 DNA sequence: TGCGCCAGCAGCCAGATCGGGACAGGGAGTGAGACCCAGTACTTC. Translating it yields CASSQIGTGSETQYF.

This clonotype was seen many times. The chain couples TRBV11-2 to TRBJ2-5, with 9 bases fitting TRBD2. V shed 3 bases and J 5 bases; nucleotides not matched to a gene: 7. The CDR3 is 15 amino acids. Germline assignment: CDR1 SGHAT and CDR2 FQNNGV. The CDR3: CASSFMAGGVETQYF. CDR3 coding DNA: TGTGCCAGCAGCTTTATGGCGGGAGGGGTCGAGACCCAGTACTTC.

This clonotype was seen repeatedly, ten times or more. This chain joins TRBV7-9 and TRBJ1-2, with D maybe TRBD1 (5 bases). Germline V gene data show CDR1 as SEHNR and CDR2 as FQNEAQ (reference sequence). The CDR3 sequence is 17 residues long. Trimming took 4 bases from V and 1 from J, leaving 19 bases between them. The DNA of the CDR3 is TGTGCCAGCAGCTCGACAGTAGTCCCCACCCTTAACTATGGCTACACCTTC. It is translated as CASSSTVVPTLNYGYTF.

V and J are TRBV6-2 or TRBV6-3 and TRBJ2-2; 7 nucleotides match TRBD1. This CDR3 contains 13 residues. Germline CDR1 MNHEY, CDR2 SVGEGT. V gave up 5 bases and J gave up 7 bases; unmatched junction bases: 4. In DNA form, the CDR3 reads TGTGCCAGCAGTCAGGGGGACAACGGGGAGCTGTTTTTT. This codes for CASSQGDNGELFF.

CDR3 in amino acids: CASSGRTGNAEAFF. In DNA, the CDR3 is TGTGCCAGCAGCGGAAGGACGGGCAACGCTGAAGCTTTCTTT. This sequence joins TRBV9 and TRBJ1-1; D not certain. The V end lost 3 bases, the J end lost 6 bases, and 15 bases lay between the germline ends. Germline lookup yields CDR1 SGDLS and CDR2 YYNGEE. CDR3 length: 14 residues. The full variable domain, its missing parts supplied by reference TRBV9 and TRBJ1-1, is DSGVTQTPKHLITATGQRVTLRCSPRSGDLSVYWYQQSLDQGLQFLIQYYNGEERAKGNILERFSAQQFPDLHSELNLSSLELGDSALYFCASSGRTGNAEAFFGQGTRLTVV.

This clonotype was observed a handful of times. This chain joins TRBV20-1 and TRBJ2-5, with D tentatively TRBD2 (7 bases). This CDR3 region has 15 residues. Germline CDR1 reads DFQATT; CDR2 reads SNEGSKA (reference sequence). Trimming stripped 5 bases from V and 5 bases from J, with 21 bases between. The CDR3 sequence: CSARRGGGSWETQYF. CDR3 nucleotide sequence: TGCAGTGCTCGCAGGGGAGGGGGTTCCTGGGAGACCCAGTACTTC.

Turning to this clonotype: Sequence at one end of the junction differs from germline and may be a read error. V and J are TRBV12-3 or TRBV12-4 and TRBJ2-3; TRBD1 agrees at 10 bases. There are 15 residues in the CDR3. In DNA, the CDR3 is TGTGCCAGCCGTTTGGGACAGGGGAGGGCAGATACGCAGTATTTT. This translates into CASRLGQGRADTQYF.

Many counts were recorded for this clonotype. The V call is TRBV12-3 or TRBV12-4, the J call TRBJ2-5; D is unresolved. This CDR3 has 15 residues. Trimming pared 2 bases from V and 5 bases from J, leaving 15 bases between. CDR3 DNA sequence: TGTGCCAGCAGTTTAAATTCTGGCCCCCAGGAGACCCAGTACTTC. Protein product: CASSLNSGPQETQYF.

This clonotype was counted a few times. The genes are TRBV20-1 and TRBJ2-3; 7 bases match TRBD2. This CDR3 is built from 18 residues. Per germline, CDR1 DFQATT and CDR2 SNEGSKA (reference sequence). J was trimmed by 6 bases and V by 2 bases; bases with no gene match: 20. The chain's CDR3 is CSARRLRLSGEGRDTQYF. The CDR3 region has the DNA TGCAGTGCTAGACGGTTAAGGTTGTCGGGGGAGGGCCGCGATACGCAGTATTTT.

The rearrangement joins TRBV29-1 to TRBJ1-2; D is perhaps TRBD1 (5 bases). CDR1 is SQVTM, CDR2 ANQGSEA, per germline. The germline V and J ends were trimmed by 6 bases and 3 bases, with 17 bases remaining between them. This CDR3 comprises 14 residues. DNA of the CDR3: TGCAGCGTCGCGTTCTCAGGGAGGGACTATGGCTACACCTTC. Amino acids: CSVAFSGRDYGYTF.

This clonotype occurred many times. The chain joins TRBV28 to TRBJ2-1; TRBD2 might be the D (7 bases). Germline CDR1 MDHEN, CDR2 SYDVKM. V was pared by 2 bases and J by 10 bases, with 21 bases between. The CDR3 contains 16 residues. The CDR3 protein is CASSLDRRGRVAEQFF. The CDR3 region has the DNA TGTGCCAGCAGTTTAGATCGGCGGGGGCGGGTGGCCGAGCAGTTCTTC.

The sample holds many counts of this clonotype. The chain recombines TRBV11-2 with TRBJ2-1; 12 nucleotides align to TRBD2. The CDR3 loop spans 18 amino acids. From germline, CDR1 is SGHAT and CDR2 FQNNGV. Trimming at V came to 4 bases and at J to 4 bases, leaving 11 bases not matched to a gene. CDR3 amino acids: CASSSRLAGVGGYNEQFF. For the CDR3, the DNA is TGTGCCAGCAGCTCCCGACTAGCGGGAGTGGGAGGTTACAATGAGCAGTTCTTC.

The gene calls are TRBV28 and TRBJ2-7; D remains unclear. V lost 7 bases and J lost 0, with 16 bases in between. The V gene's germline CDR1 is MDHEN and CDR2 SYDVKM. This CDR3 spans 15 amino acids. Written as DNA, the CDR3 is TGTGCCAGCACCCCGCTCGGCGAGATCTCCTACGAGCAGTACTTC. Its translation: CASTPLGEISYEQYF. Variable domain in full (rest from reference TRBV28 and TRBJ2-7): DVKVTQSSRYLVKRTGEKVFLECVQDMDHENMFWYRQDPGLGLRLIYFSYDVKMKEKGDIPEGYSVSREKKERFSLILESASTNQTSMYLCASTPLGEISYEQYFGPGTRLTVT.

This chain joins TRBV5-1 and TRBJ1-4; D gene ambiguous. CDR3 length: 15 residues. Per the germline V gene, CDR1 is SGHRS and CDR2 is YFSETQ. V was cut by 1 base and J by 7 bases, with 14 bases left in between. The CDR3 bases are TGCGCCAGCAGCTTGTCTCGCGGGAAGAGTGAAAAACTGTTTTTT. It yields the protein CASSLSRGKSEKLFF.

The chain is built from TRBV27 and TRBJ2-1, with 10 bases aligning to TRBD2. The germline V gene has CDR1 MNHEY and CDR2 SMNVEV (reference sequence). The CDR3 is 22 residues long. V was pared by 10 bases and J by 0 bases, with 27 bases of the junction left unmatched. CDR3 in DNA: TGTGCCATCCACCTCATGGGGGCTAGCGGGAGAGGATTTGGGGGCTCCTACAATGAGCAGTTCTTC. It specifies CAIHLMGASGRGFGGSYNEQFF.

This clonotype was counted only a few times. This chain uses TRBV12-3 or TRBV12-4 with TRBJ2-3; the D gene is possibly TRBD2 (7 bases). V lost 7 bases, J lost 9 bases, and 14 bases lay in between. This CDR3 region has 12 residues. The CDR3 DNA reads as TGTGCCAGCACCAAGGGGGGGAACACGCAGTATTTT. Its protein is CASTKGGNTQYF.